Below, 21 T cell receptor beta chains from the same sample are listed, as sequenced in a study of T cells after yellow fever vaccination. TCRdb redid the calling of the 5' RACE reads with MiXCR, one entry per CDR3 protein. The table has approximately 110,000 distinct CDR3 sequences, 7.4% seen once; the top ten hold around 2.5%. This specimen was CD4+ T cells sorted from PBMCs, taken less than 11 days after the first yellow fever vaccination. The receptor set was obtained from a man between 18 and 29 years old who received the YFV17D yellow fever vaccine.

This clonotype was picked up a small number of times. The chain recombines TRBV20-1 with TRBJ1-1, with TRBD1 matching 9 bases. CDR3 length: 16 residues. V lost 6 bases and J lost 4; bases outside the gene matches: 15. CDR1 is DFQATT and CDR2 is SNEGSKA in the germline V gene (reference sequence). The CDR3 region has the DNA TGCAGTGCACCTCCGGGGACCCGGACAGGGGTCACTGAAGCTTTCTTT. Encoded protein: CSAPPGTRTGVTEAFF.

This chain links TRBV5-4 with TRBJ2-7, with a tentative D call TRBD1 (6 bases). Germline-derived CDR1 and CDR2 are SGHNT and YYREEE (reference sequence). This CDR3 has 13 residues. Trimming shortened V by 4 bases and J by 6 bases, and 14 bases separated the two germline ends. The CDR3 DNA sequence: TGTGCCAGCAGCGTATTCACAGGGAGCGAGCAGTACGTC. Protein: CASSVFTGSEQYV.

By proportion, this clonotype is medium-sized. The rearrangement uses TRBV2 and TRBJ2-3; perhaps D is TRBD1 or TRBD2 (5 bases each). Germline V gene lookup returns CDR1 SNHLY and CDR2 FYNNEI. The CDR3 runs to 14 residues. Trimming removed 3 bases from V and 4 bases from J, with 11 bases in between. In DNA form, the CDR3 reads TGTGCCAGCAGTGAGAGGGGCCACGCAGATACGCAGTATTTT. Amino acids: CASSERGHADTQYF.

Many counts were recorded for this clonotype. The chain couples TRBV4-1 to TRBJ2-2; 9 bases map to TRBD1. Germline lookup yields CDR1 MGHRA and CDR2 YSYEKL. This CDR3 has 17 amino acids. J lost 1 base, V lost 3 bases, and 6 bases had no gene match. CDR3 amino acids: CASSQPGTGKNTGELFF. In nucleotides, the CDR3 is TGCGCCAGCAGCCAGCCGGGGACAGGGAAGAACACCGGGGAGCTGTTTTTT.

This clonotype has at least ten counts. The gene calls are TRBV4-3 and TRBJ2-2, with 7 positions matching TRBD2. The CDR3 sequence is 16 residues long. V lost 1 base, J lost 4 bases, and 6 bases stayed unmatched. From germline, CDR1 is LGHNA and CDR2 YSLEER. The CDR3 bases are TGCGCCAGCAGCCAAGGGGGGGGGGTCTTCACCGGGGAGCTGTTTTTT. Protein product: CASSQGGGVFTGELFF.

This clonotype appeared many times. The chain employs TRBV20-1 and TRBJ1-5; D remains ambiguous. The CDR3 has 13 residues. Trimming stripped 2 bases from V and 0 bases from J, with 5 bases between. The V gene's germline CDR1 is DFQATT and CDR2 SNEGSKA (reference sequence). CDR3: CSARSDSNQPQHF. CDR3 DNA sequence: TGCAGTGCTAGATCAGATAGCAATCAGCCCCAGCATTTT.

In this sample, this clonotype turned up many times. V and J are TRBV6-1 and TRBJ1-3, with TRBD1 as a possible D gene (5 bases). Looked up from germline, CDR1 is MNHNS and CDR2 is SASEGT. Trimming shortened V by 6 bases and J by 1 base, and 10 bases separated the two germline ends. The CDR3 is 14 residues long. CDR3 region: CASSSGWSGNTIYF. The DNA for the CDR3 is TGTGCCAGCAGCTCAGGGTGGTCTGGAAACACCATATATTTT.

This clonotype has more than one count but fewer than ten. The genes are TRBV5-6 and TRBJ2-2; D unresolved. The V gene lost 0 bases and the J gene lost 6 bases, with 9 bases spanning the gap. CDR1 and CDR2 from the germline V gene are SGHDT and YYEEEE. The CDR3 covers 14 residues. In DNA, the CDR3 is TGTGCCAGCAGCTTGGGGGCCACACCCGGGGAGCTGTTTTTT. Translating gives CASSLGATPGELFF.

This clonotype was picked up many times. The chain recombines TRBV5-5 with TRBJ2-3; D unclear. From germline, CDR1 is SGHKS and CDR2 YYEKEE (reference sequence). The CDR3 totals 15 residues. Trimming took off 1 base at V and 6 bases at J, with 15 bases between the two ends. The DNA of the CDR3 is TGTGCCAGCAGCTTGCCAGTCGCTAACGGTGATACGCAGTATTTT. Translation: CASSLPVANGDTQYF.

This clonotype showed up many times. The rearrangement joins TRBV7-3 to TRBJ1-1, with 8 bases matching TRBD1. V was pared by 4 bases and J by 5 bases, with 9 bases of the junction left unmatched. The CDR3 is 15 amino acids. Germline CDR1 SGHTA, CDR2 FQGTGA. CDR3 sequence: CASSYRTGQWTEAFF. Written as DNA, the CDR3 is TGTGCCAGCAGCTACAGGACAGGGCAGTGGACTGAAGCTTTCTTT.

This clonotype was counted many times. The rearrangement uses TRBV5-1 and TRBJ2-6, with 7 bases lining up with TRBD1. J gave up 2 bases and V 4 bases, and 3 bases lay outside the gene matches. This CDR3 is 15 amino acids long. CDR1 SGHRS and CDR2 YFSETQ come from the germline V gene. DNA for the CDR3: TGCGCCAGCAGCCGTGACAGGGCTGGGGCCAACGTCCTGACTTTC. It is translated as CASSRDRAGANVLTF.

This clonotype was seen repeatedly, ten times or more. V and J are TRBV7-2 and TRBJ2-5; TRBD1 matches 12 bases. Germline CDR1 and CDR2: SGHTA and FQGNSA. V shed 5 bases and J 6 bases; nucleotides not matched to a gene: 7. This CDR3 region has 15 residues. CDR3 nucleotide sequence: TGTGCCAGCAGCGCAGGGACAGGGGGCTGGCAGACCCAGTACTTC. Its translation: CASSAGTGGWQTQYF.

There are many counts of this clonotype. The chain uses TRBV12-3 or TRBV12-4 and TRBJ2-2, with D perhaps matching TRBD2 (5 bases). The V end was cut by 7 bases, the J end by 8 bases, with 14 bases between. The CDR3 is 13 amino acids. CDR3 sequence (DNA): TGTGCCAGCACCCGAGGGCCTTTAGGGGAGCTGTTTTTT. Translating gives CASTRGPLGELFF.

This clonotype was detected a few times. The chain couples TRBV5-1 to TRBJ1-1, with 7 bases matching TRBD1. V lost 4 bases to trimming and J lost 5 bases; unmatched junction nucleotides: 8. The CDR3 consists of 14 residues. Germline V CDR1 and CDR2: SGHRS, YFSETQ. In nucleotides, the CDR3 is TGCGCCAGCAGCACCGGGACAGCTAGAACTGAAGCTTTCTTT. Encoded protein: CASSTGTARTEAFF.

This clonotype occurred many times. The CDR3: CASSRRLAGGLDTQYF. The CDR3 DNA reads TGTGCCAGCAGCCGCCGACTAGCGGGGGGCTTAGATACGCAGTATTTT. The genes are TRBV5-6 and TRBJ2-3; TRBD2 matches 13 bases. The length of the CDR3 is 16 residues. Trimming at V came to 4 bases and at J to 5 bases, leaving 7 bases not matched to a gene. Germline V lookup: CDR1 SGHDT, CDR2 YYEEEE. The variable domain in full, completed from reference TRBV5-6 and TRBJ2-3, reads DAGVTQSPTHLIKTRGQQVTLRCSPKSGHDTVSWYQQALGQGPQFIFQYYEEEERQRGNFPDRFSGHQFPNYSSELNVNALLLGDSALYLCASSRRLAGGLDTQYFGPGTRLTVL.

The chain employs TRBV5-1 and TRBJ2-5; 7 nucleotides match TRBD1. V gave up 0 bases and J gave up 2 bases; unmatched junction bases: 4. CDR1 is SGHRS and CDR2 is YFSETQ in the germline V gene. The CDR3 is 15 residues long. The CDR3 spells CASSLAPGQQETQYF. The CDR3 DNA is TGCGCCAGCAGCTTGGCCCCGGGACAGCAAGAGACCCAGTACTTC.

This clonotype showed up many times. The chain uses TRBV29-1 and TRBJ2-5; 9 bases map to TRBD1. The ends lost 4 bases at V and 1 base at J; junction bases unmatched: 7. The germline V gene encodes CDR1 SQVTM and CDR2 ANQGSEA. The length of the CDR3 is 15 residues. In DNA, the CDR3 is TGCAGCGTTGGGGGACAGGGAAGGGCCCAAGAGACCCAGTACTTC. Protein sequence: CSVGGQGRAQETQYF. The full variable domain, in which reference TRBV29-1 and TRBJ2-5 provide the parts outside the CDR3, is SAVISQKPSRDICQRGTSLTIQCQVDSQVTMMFWYRQQPGQSLTLIATANQGSEATYESGFVIDKFPISRPNLTFSTLTVSNMSPEDSSIYLCSVGGQGRAQETQYFGPGTRLLVL.

This clonotype was detected many times. The chain uses TRBV4-2 and TRBJ1-3, with no clear D. Germline CDR1 is LGHNA and CDR2 is YNFKEQ. With 0 bases removed from V and 4 bases from J, the gap between germline ends came to 10 bases. The CDR3 runs 15 residues. The DNA for the CDR3 is TGTGCCAGCAGCCAAGAGACGACGGAAGGAAACACCATATATTTT. Its translation: CASSQETTEGNTIYF.

In this sample, this clonotype turned up a few times. The rearrangement uses TRBV19 and TRBJ1-5, with 8 bases that match TRBD1. CDR1 is LNHDA and CDR2 is SQIVND in the germline V gene (reference sequence). CDR3 length equals 15 residues. V was pared by 8 bases and J by 2 bases, with 8 bases of the junction left unmatched. The CDR3 spells CASAPGGVRNQPQHF. In DNA form, the CDR3 reads TGTGCCAGTGCCCCAGGGGGCGTTCGCAATCAGCCCCAGCATTTT.

This clonotype was seen ten or more times. The chain has TRBV29-1 and TRBJ2-1; 10 bases are a match to TRBD2. Germline CDR1 reads SQVTM; CDR2 reads ANQGSEA. J was trimmed by 9 bases and V by 1 base; bases with no gene match: 3. This CDR3 region has 13 residues. The CDR3 sequence is CSVEVAGGGEQFF. CDR3 bases: TGCAGCGTTGAAGTAGCGGGGGGCGGTGAGCAGTTCTTC.

This clonotype was seen at least ten times. A read error may produce the germline difference seen at one junction end. V usage is TRBV28 and J usage is TRBJ2-1; 10 bases line up with TRBD2. Germline V lookup: CDR1 MDHEN, CDR2 SYDVKM. The CDR3 consists of 18 residues. The CDR3 region has the DNA TGTGCCAGCAGTTTAGTGCTAGCGGGGGCGAGCTCCTACAATGAGAAGTTCTTC. It is translated as CASSLVLAGASSYNEKFF.